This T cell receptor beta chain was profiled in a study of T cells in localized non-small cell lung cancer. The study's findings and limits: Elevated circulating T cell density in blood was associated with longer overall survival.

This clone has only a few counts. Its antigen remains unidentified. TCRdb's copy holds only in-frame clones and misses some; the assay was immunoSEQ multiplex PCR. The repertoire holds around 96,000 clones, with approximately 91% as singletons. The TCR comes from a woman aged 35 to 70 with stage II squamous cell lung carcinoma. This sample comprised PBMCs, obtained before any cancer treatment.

The CDR3 region is CASSLATGGTTGELFF. For the CDR3, the DNA is TGTGCCAGCAGTCTCGCCACAGGGGGGACCACCGGGGAGCTGTTTTTT. The chain is built from TRBV27 and TRBJ2-2; 8 positions agree with TRBD1. Germline trimming cut 5 bases from V and 4 bases from J; bases unmatched to any gene: 9. This CDR3 is 16 amino acids long. CDR1 is MNHEY and CDR2 is SMNVEV in the germline V gene (reference sequence).